The 2 T cell receptor beta chains in this list originate from one sample, sequenced in a study of cytomegalovirus exposure and HLA in healthy donors. The PCR contained 60 Vbeta and 13 Jbeta primers. TCRdb's table, derived via immunoSEQ multiplex PCR, lists solely in-frame clones and lacks some. This sample has 150,000 to 200,000 clones, with just over 70% found just once. Sample: PBMCs. All receptors derive from a human donor in good health.

The chain links TRBV18 to TRBJ2-3; 7 positions agree with TRBD1. Germline V gives CDR1 KGHSH, CDR2 LQKENI. The J segment lost 4 bases and the V segment lost 4 bases, leaving 5 bases of the junction unmatched. The CDR3 extends over 14 amino acids. The CDR3 sequence: CASSREGAPDTQYF. Here the CDR3 DNA reads TGTGCCAGCTCACGAGAGGGGGCCCCAGATACGCAGTATTTT.

Only one count was recorded for this clone. The genes are TRBV5-1 and TRBJ2-3; 7 bases are shared with TRBD1. The CDR3 consists of 15 residues. Germline values: CDR1 SGHRS, CDR2 YFSETQ. V was clipped by 4 bases and J by 2 bases; unmatched bases: 7. CDR3 in amino acids: CASSPDRPFTDTQYF. The CDR3 coding sequence is TGCGCCAGCAGCCCGGACAGGCCCTTCACAGATACGCAGTATTTT.